The rows below give T cell receptor beta chains drawn from one sample of a study of shared clonotypes between healthy human individuals. Data came from immunoSEQ multiplex PCR; TCRdb stores just in-frame clones and leaves some out. The sample shows over 2 million clones, around 90% of them seen only once. Sequencing used naive CD4+ T cells from PBMCs. The receptors were sampled from a man aged 18 to 29 in good health. Some clones in this sample may be carry-over from other donors' samples. Each CDR3 is given with its conserved first and last residue. The order of the fields is D gene, clone size, V gene, J gene, CDR3 DNA, CDR3 protein. The D gene is left open where the match is weak. Clone size is shown for a subset of rows, as once, few, many or a class of expanded clone.

d_gene: -; abundance: -; v_gene: TRBV6-1; j_gene: TRBJ2-7; CDR3nt: TGTGCCAGCAGTGGCCTGGACAGCTCCTACGAGCAGTACTTC; CDR3aa: CASSGLDSSYEQYF
d_gene: TRBD1; abundance: -; v_gene: TRBV15; j_gene: TRBJ1-2; CDR3nt: TGTGCCACCAGCAGGGACCGGGGGACAGGTCGGGGCTACACCTTC; CDR3aa: CATSRDRGTGRGYTF
d_gene: -; abundance: once; v_gene: TRBV9; j_gene: TRBJ1-1; CDR3nt: TGTGCCAGCAGCGTAGAGTCAAGCAGGGCGAACACTGAAGCTTTCTTT; CDR3aa: CASSVESSRANTEAFF
d_gene: -; abundance: -; v_gene: TRBV5-1; j_gene: TRBJ2-5; CDR3nt: TGCGCCAGCAGCCCATACGCTCGGGAGACCCAGTACTTC; CDR3aa: CASSPYARETQYF
d_gene: TRBD1; abundance: -; v_gene: TRBV6-5; j_gene: TRBJ2-7; CDR3nt: TGTGCCAGCAGCCCTCACAGGGGATCCTACGAGCAGTACTTC; CDR3aa: CASSPHRGSYEQYF
d_gene: TRBD2; abundance: -; v_gene: TRBV9; j_gene: TRBJ2-1; CDR3nt: TGTGCCAGCAGCGGGACTAGTTTTGAGCAGTTCTTC; CDR3aa: CASSGTSFEQFF
d_gene: -; abundance: -; v_gene: TRBV21-1; j_gene: TRBJ1-1; CDR3nt: TGTGCCAGCACCCCACCTTACCCGACAGGGAGGACTGAAGCTTTCTTT; CDR3aa: CASTPPYPTGRTEAFF
d_gene: -; abundance: -; v_gene: TRBV11-1; j_gene: TRBJ1-1; CDR3nt: TGTGCCAGCAGCTTGGGGGGACCTGAAGCTTTCTTT; CDR3aa: CASSLGGPEAFF
d_gene: TRBD2; abundance: -; v_gene: TRBV6-1; j_gene: TRBJ2-7; CDR3nt: TGTGCCACCCACCGGGGGGGCCAATCCTACGAGCAGTACTTC; CDR3aa: CATHRGGQSYEQYF
d_gene: TRBD1; abundance: -; v_gene: TRBV10-3; j_gene: TRBJ1-5; CDR3nt: TGTGCCATCAGTGAGTCCGAGGGGGCATATCAGCCCCAGCATTTT; CDR3aa: CAISESEGAYQPQHF
d_gene: -; abundance: -; v_gene: TRBV2; j_gene: TRBJ2-3; CDR3nt: TGTGCCAGCAGTGCCCCTCAGGGGCTCCCCGGGGATACGCAGTATTTT; CDR3aa: CASSAPQGLPGDTQYF
d_gene: -; abundance: few; v_gene: TRBV28; j_gene: TRBJ1-1; CDR3nt: TGTGCCAGCCCCCCTGGCGGGAGGGCCACTGAAGCTTTCTTT; CDR3aa: CASPPGGRATEAFF
d_gene: -; abundance: -; v_gene: TRBV30; j_gene: TRBJ1-6; CDR3nt: TGTGCCTGGAGTGTAGGCTCCAATTCACCCCTCCACTTT; CDR3aa: CAWSVGSNSPLHF
d_gene: -; abundance: -; v_gene: TRBV5-1; j_gene: TRBJ2-2; CDR3nt: TGCGCCAGCAGCGTGGCTGGCGGGGAGCTGTTTTTT; CDR3aa: CASSVAGGELFF
d_gene: -; abundance: -; v_gene: TRBV9; j_gene: TRBJ2-7; CDR3nt: TGTGCCAGCAGACAGGGATCGAGCTCCTACGAGCAGTACTTC; CDR3aa: CASRQGSSSYEQYF
d_gene: -; abundance: -; v_gene: TRBV5-1; j_gene: TRBJ2-7; CDR3nt: TGCGCCAGCAGCTTGGCCTGGGGCGACGAGCAGTACTTC; CDR3aa: CASSLAWGDEQYF
d_gene: TRBD2; abundance: -; v_gene: TRBV27; j_gene: TRBJ2-1; CDR3nt: TGTGCCAGCAGTCGGGGTAGCGGGTGGTTGGTTGAGCAGTTCTTC; CDR3aa: CASSRGSGWLVEQFF
d_gene: -; abundance: -; v_gene: TRBV7-2; j_gene: TRBJ2-1; CDR3nt: TGTGCCAGCAGCTTACAACCGGGGCCCTACAATGAGCAGTTCTTC; CDR3aa: CASSLQPGPYNEQFF
d_gene: -; abundance: -; v_gene: TRBV5-1; j_gene: TRBJ2-1; CDR3nt: TGCGCCAGCAGCTTGAGGGTTCAAAACAATGAGCAGTTCTTC; CDR3aa: CASSLRVQNNEQFF
d_gene: -; abundance: -; v_gene: TRBV13; j_gene: TRBJ2-3; CDR3nt: TGTGCCAGCAGCCCTCGACAGGGAGGGACAGATACGCAGTATTTT; CDR3aa: CASSPRQGGTDTQYF
d_gene: TRBD1; abundance: once; v_gene: TRBV29-1; j_gene: TRBJ1-4; CDR3nt: TGCAGCGTTGAGGGGGACAGGGGCGGGGAACTGTTTTTT; CDR3aa: CSVEGDRGGELFF
d_gene: -; abundance: -; v_gene: TRBV4-1; j_gene: TRBJ1-2; CDR3nt: TGCGCCAGCAGCCAAGTGATTGACAGACTCAGTAACTATGGCTACACCTTC; CDR3aa: CASSQVIDRLSNYGYTF
d_gene: -; abundance: -; v_gene: TRBV2; j_gene: TRBJ2-5; CDR3nt: TGTGCCAGCAGTGTCGGCAGCAATCAAGAGACCCAGTACTTC; CDR3aa: CASSVGSNQETQYF
d_gene: -; abundance: few; v_gene: TRBV6-5; j_gene: TRBJ1-2; CDR3nt: TGTGCCAGCAGTTACTCGGGCAGGGGCTATGGCTACACCTTC; CDR3aa: CASSYSGRGYGYTF
d_gene: -; abundance: once; v_gene: TRBV5-6; j_gene: TRBJ2-7; CDR3nt: TGTGCCAGCAGCTTGGTCGGGAGCTCCTACGAGCAGTACTTC; CDR3aa: CASSLVGSSYEQYF